This TCR beta chain derives from a study of shared clonotypes between healthy human individuals. The study, taken as a whole, reports: Generally, naive subsets came out with larger estimated richness than memory subsets.

Notes on this clone: Its antigen remains unknown.

Each subset's genomic DNA was split evenly across several immunoSEQ plates. Profiling relied on immunoSEQ multiplex PCR, and the TCRdb table lists in-frame clones only, not all of them. The data contain approximately 1.5 million clones, 97% to 99% of them singletons. The source material was naive CD4+ T cells sorted from blood. Described subset: CD45RA+ positively selected. The receptor comes from a man aged 25-40 years in good health.

In DNA, the CDR3 is TGCGCCAGCAGCCAGGTTCCGTCCGGGGAGACCCAGTACTTC. It codes for CASSQVPSGETQYF. This chain joins TRBV5-1 and TRBJ2-5; D is ambiguous. This CDR3 has 14 residues. The V and J ends lost 4 bases and 5 bases respectively, with 15 bases between them. Germline assignment: CDR1 SGHRS and CDR2 YFSETQ. Variable domain in full (rest from reference TRBV5-1 and TRBJ2-5): KAGVTQTPRYLIKTRGQQVTLSCSPISGHRSVSWYQQTPGQGLQFLFEYFSETQRNKGNFPGRFSGRQFSNSRSEMNVSTLELGDSALYLCASSQVPSGETQYFGPGTRLLVL.